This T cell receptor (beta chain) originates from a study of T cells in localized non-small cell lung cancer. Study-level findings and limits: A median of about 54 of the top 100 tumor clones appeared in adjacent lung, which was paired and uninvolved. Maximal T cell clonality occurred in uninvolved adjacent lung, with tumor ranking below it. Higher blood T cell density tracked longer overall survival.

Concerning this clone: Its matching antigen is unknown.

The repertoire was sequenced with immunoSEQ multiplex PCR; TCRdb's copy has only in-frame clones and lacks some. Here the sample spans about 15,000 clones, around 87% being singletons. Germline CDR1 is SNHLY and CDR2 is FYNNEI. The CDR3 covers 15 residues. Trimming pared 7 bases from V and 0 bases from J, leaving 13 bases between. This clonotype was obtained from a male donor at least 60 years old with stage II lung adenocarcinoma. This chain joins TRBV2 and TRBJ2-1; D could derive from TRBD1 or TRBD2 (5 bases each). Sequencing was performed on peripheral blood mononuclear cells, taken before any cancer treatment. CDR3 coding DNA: TGTGCCAGCACATGGGACCAGAGCTCCTACAATGAGCAGTTCTTC. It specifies CASTWDQSSYNEQFF.